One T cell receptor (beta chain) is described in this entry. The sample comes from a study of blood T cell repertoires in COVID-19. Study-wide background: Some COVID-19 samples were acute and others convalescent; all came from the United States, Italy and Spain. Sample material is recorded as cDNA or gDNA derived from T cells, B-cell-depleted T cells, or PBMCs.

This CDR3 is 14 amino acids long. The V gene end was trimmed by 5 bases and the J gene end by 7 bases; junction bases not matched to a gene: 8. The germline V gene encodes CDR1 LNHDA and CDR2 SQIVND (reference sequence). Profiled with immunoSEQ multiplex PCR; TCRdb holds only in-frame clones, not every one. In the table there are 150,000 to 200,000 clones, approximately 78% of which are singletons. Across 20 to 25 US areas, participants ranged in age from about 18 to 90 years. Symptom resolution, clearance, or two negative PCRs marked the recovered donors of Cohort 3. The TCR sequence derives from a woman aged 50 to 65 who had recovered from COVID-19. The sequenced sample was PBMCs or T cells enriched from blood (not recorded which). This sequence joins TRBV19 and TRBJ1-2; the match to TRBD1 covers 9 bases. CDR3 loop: CASSDRGTRGGYTF. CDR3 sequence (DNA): TGTGCCAGTAGTGACAGGGGGACTCGCGGTGGCTACACCTTC.